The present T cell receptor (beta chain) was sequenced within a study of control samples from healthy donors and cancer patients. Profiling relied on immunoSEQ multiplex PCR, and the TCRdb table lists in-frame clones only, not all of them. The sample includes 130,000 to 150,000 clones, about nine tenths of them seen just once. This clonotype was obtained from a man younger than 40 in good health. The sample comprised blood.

CDR3 residues: CSVGGGREPQHF. The DNA for the CDR3 is TGCAGCGTTGGAGGGGGGCGAGAGCCCCAGCATTTT. V gene TRBV29-1 combines with J gene TRBJ1-5; D is possibly TRBD1 (6 bases). The CDR3 covers 12 residues. Trimming left V 4 bases short and J 8 bases short, with 12 bases between. Germline CDR1 reads SQVTM; CDR2 reads ANQGSEA.